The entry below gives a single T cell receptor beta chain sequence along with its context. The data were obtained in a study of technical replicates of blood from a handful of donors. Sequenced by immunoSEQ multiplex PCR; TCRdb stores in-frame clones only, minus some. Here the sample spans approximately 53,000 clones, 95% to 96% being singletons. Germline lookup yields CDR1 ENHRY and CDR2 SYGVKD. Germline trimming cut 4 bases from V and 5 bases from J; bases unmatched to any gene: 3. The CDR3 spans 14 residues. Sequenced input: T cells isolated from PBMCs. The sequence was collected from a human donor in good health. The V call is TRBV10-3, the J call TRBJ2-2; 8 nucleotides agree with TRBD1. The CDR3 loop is CAISVTGGTGELFF. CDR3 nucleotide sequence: TGTGCCATCAGTGTAACAGGGGGTACCGGGGAGCTGTTTTTT.